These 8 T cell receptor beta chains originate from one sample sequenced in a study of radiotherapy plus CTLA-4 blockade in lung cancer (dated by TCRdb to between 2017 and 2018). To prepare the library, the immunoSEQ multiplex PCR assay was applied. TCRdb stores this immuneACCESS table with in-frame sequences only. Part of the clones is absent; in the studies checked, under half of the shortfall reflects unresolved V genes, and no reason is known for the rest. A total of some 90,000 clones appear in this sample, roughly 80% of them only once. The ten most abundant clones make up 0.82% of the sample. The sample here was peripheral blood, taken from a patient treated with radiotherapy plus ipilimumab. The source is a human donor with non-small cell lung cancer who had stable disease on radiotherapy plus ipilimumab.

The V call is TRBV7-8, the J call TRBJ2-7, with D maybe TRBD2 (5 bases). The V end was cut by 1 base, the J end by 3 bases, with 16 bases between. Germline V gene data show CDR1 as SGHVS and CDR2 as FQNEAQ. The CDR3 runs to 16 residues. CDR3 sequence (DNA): TGTGCCAGCAGCTTAGATTTTCGGGGAATTGGCTACGAGCAGTACTTC. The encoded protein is CASSLDFRGIGYEQYF.

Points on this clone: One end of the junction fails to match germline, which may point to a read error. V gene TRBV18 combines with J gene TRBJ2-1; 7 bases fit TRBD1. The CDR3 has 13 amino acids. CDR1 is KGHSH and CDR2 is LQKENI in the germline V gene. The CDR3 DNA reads TGTGCCAGCTCAGCGACCCCACAGGGGATGTGTCTCTTC. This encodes CASSATPQGMCLF.

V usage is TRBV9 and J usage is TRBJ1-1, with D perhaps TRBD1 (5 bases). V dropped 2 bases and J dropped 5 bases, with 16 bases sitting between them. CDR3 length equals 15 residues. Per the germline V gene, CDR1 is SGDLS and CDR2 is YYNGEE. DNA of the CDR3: TGTGCCAGCAGCGTCTTAGGGGCCGGGGGGACTGAAGCTTTCTTT. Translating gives CASSVLGAGGTEAFF.

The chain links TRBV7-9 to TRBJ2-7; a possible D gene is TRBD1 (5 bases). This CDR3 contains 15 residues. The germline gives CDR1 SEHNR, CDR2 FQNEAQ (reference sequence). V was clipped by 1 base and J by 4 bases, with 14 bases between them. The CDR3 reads CASSLVPQTAYEQYF. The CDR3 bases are TGTGCCAGCAGCTTAGTACCACAGACAGCTTACGAGCAGTACTTC.

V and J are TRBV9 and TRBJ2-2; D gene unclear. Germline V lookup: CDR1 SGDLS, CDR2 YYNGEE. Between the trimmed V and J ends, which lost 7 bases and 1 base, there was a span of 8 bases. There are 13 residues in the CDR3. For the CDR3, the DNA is TGTGCCAGCTGTGAAGGGAACACCGGGGAGCTGTTTTTT. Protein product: CASCEGNTGELFF.

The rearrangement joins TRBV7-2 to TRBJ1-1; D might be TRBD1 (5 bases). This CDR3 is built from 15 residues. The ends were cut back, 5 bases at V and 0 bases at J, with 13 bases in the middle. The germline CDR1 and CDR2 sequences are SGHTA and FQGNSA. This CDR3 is CASSKRGPLNTEAFF. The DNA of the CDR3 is TGTGCCAGCAGCAAACGGGGACCCCTGAACACTGAAGCTTTCTTT.

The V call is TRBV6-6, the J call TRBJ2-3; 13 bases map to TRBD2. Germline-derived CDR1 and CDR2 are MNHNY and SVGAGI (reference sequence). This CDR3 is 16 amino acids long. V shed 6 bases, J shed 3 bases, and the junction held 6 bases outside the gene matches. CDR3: CASRQTSGGSTDTQYF. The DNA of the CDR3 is TGTGCCAGCAGACAGACTAGCGGGGGGTCGACAGATACGCAGTATTTT.

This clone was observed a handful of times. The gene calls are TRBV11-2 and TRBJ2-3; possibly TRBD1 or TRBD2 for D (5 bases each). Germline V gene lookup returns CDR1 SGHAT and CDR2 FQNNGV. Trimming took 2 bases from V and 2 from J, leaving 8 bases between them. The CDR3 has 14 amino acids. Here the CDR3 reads CASSLRDHTDTQYF. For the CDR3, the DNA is TGTGCCAGCAGCTTAAGGGACCACACAGATACGCAGTATTTT. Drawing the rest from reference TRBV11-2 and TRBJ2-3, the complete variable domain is EAGVAQSPRYKIIEKRQSVAFWCNPISGHATLYWYQQILGQGPKLLIQFQNNGVVDDSQLPKDRFSAERLKGVDSTLKIQPAKLEDSAVYLCASSLRDHTDTQYFGPGTRLTVL.